The 7 T cell receptor beta chains listed next were all sequenced from one sample in a study of blood T cell repertoires in COVID-19. Some clones are missing from TCRdb's copy, which holds only in-frame ones; the method was immunoSEQ multiplex PCR. Among under 200,000 clones listed, approximately 85% were seen once. Sequenced material: peripheral blood. The receptor set was obtained from a woman of 80 years or more with acute or convalescent COVID-19.

This sequence joins TRBV6-5 and TRBJ2-7; 7 bases fit TRBD2. The CDR3 is made up of 15 amino acids. From germline, CDR1 is MNHEY and CDR2 SVGAGI. V gave up 5 bases and J gave up 2 bases; unmatched junction bases: 9. CDR3: CASSNHREDTYEQYF. DNA of the CDR3: TGTGCCAGCAGTAATCACCGGGAGGATACCTACGAGCAGTACTTC.

The sample holds one count of this clone. The V and J genes are TRBV18 and TRBJ2-5, with D tentatively TRBD2 (5 bases). CDR1 is KGHSH, CDR2 LQKENI, per germline. The CDR3 sequence is 14 residues long. Between the trimmed V and J ends, which lost 0 bases and 0 bases, there was a span of 5 bases. The DNA of the CDR3 is TGTGCCAGCTCACCACCAGCGGACCAAGAGACCCAGTACTTC. Translated, it gives CASSPPADQETQYF. The whole variable domain, filled in from reference TRBV18 and TRBJ2-5, reads NAGVMQNPRHLVRRRGQEARLRCSPMKGHSHVYWYRQLPEEGLKFMVYLQKENIIDESGMPKERFSAEFPKEGPSILRIQQVVRGDSAAYFCASSPPADQETQYFGPGTRLLVL.

The rearrangement joins TRBV29-1 to TRBJ2-5; 11 bases are shared with TRBD2. Germline CDR1 SQVTM, CDR2 ANQGSEA. V shed 4 bases, J shed 5 bases, and the junction held 0 bases outside the gene matches. The CDR3 totals 12 residues. CDR3 bases: TGCAGCGTTGGGACTAGCGGGGAGACCCAGTACTTC. Translation gives CSVGTSGETQYF.

The chain employs TRBV7-2 and TRBJ1-6; D remains ambiguous. This CDR3 is built from 14 residues. Germline CDR1 and CDR2: SGHTA and FQGNSA. Trimming stripped 6 bases from V and 5 bases from J, with 11 bases between. CDR3 amino acids: CASRRQLNNSPLHF. The CDR3 bases are TGTGCCAGCAGAAGACAACTTAATAATTCACCCCTCCACTTT.

V is TRBV15 and J is TRBJ1-1, with unresolved D. Deletions cut 2 bases from V and 10 bases from J, with 14 bases between. CDR1 is LNHNV, CDR2 YYDKDF, per germline (reference sequence). CDR3 length: 13 amino acids. This CDR3 reads CATSRFGKRPAFF. CDR3 bases: TGTGCCACCAGCAGATTCGGAAAGCGCCCAGCTTTCTTT.

The rearrangement links TRBV10-1 to TRBJ2-3, with TRBD2 matching 7 bases. CDR3 length: 15 residues. Germline CDR1 and CDR2: WNHNN and SYGVQD (reference sequence). The V segment lost 5 bases and the J segment 3 bases; nucleotides outside the gene matches: 8. CDR3 residues: CASSQSIGGTDTQYF. The CDR3 bases are TGCGCCAGCAGTCAATCGATCGGGGGGACAGATACGCAGTATTTT.

This chain uses TRBV11-1 with TRBJ1-1; no firm D call. V lost 0 bases and J lost 10, with 15 bases in between. From germline, CDR1 is SGHAT and CDR2 FQDESV (reference sequence). This CDR3 spans 14 amino acids. The DNA for the CDR3 is TGTGCCAGCAGCTTAGCGCGAGAAAGCGCTCTAGCTTTCTTT. It encodes CASSLARESALAFF.